This T cell receptor beta chain emerged from a study of T-cell reconstitution after alpha-beta-depleted transplantation in children. With 3 bases removed from V and 5 bases from J, the gap between germline ends came to 13 bases. Germline V CDR1 and CDR2: DFQATT, SNEGSKA (reference sequence). This CDR3 contains 13 residues. Whole-study findings and limits: High day-60 TCRbeta diversity in some patients came from surviving recipient T cells and thymic progenitors.

Unique molecular identifiers featured in how the TCRbeta library was prepared. Each CDR3 protein is one row after TCRdb ran MiXCR on the PCR reads. The table includes 780,000 or so distinct CDR3 sequences, roughly 15% detected once. Regarding this clonotype: Its antigen is undetermined.

The TCR sequence derives from a male patient younger than 18 who had a stem cell transplant for acute lymphoblastic leukemia, so the T cells may come from the graft donor. The rearrangement uses TRBV20-1 and TRBJ1-1; the D is unclear. The sequences come from PBMCs, mostly from graft donor cells, collected 360 days after TCRalphabeta/CD19-depleted stem cell transplant. The CDR3 reads CSASALTGTEAFF. CDR3 sequence (DNA): TGCAGTGCTAGTGCCCTAACGGGGACTGAAGCTTTCTTT.